This T cell receptor (beta chain) was sequenced during a study of T-cell reconstitution after alpha-beta-depleted transplantation in children. Notes on the study in general: Most T-cell counts and diversity one year after the transplant came from T cells that were newly produced. Surviving thymic progenitors and recipient T cells were the source of high TCRbeta diversity at day 60 in some patients. Reportedly, only several hundred clones from non-depleted graft cells drove alpha-beta T-cell counts at about two months.

Preparing the TCRbeta library involved the use of unique molecular identifiers. Each CDR3 protein gets one entry after TCRdb re-called the PCR reads with MiXCR. The table has 450,000 to 550,000 distinct CDR3 sequences, roughly 10% seen once; the top ten hold around 13%. Turning to this clonotype: Its antigen is unidentified.

Germline CDR1 SQVTM, CDR2 ANQGSEA. V lost 2 bases to trimming and J lost 7 bases, with 9 bases between them. The CDR3 totals 12 residues. The source material was PBMCs, mostly from graft donor cells, sampled 180 days after TCRalphabeta/CD19-depleted stem cell transplant. The V and J genes are TRBV29-1 and TRBJ2-1; D possibly corresponds to TRBD2 (5 bases). This sequence was found in a female patient aged 2-15 years who had a stem cell transplant for aplastic anemia, so the T cells may come from the graft donor. Here the CDR3 reads CSVEFGGNEQFF. In DNA, the CDR3 is TGCAGCGTTGAATTTGGCGGGAATGAGCAGTTCTTC.